This TCR beta chain originates from a study of T cells in Graves' hyperthyroidism and ophthalmopathy. It was RNA transcripts that yielded the amplified TCR beta CDR3 regions. With the HTBI primer set, the TCR CDR3 went through a first round of RT-PCR. TCRdb re-called the multiplex PCR reads with MiXCR, one entry per CDR3 protein. Of about 360,000 distinct CDR3 sequences in the sample, 13% were seen once. The CDR3 covers 18 residues. V was cut by 0 bases and J by 6 bases, with 21 bases left in between. Germline lookup yields CDR1 MNHEY and CDR2 SVGEGT. This clonotype has at least ten counts. The clonotype comes from a woman between 18 and 30 years old with Graves' hyperthyroidism. The rearrangement uses TRBV6-2 or TRBV6-3 and TRBJ2-4; unclear D gene. Source material: blood. CDR3: CASSYSTVSVVELNIQYF. CDR3 nucleotide sequence: TGTGCCAGCAGTTACTCGACGGTGTCAGTCGTAGAGCTAAACATTCAGTACTTC.